The present T cell receptor beta chain was sequenced within a study of monozygotic twins with inflammatory bowel disease. General study results and limits: Some repertoire variability may stem from patients' differing immunosuppressive treatments. The co-twins with IBD showed lower TCRbeta diversity (inverse Simpson) than their healthy siblings.

The input for each TCR library was approximately 3,800 ng of total RNA. Added by template switching were UMIs that each held a 6-nucleotide sample barcode. TCRdb reprocessed the 5' RACE reads and reports one entry per CDR3 protein, with no DNA. The sample table includes about 99,000 distinct CDR3 sequences. In regard to this clonotype: Its target is not known.

Germline CDR1 is KGHSH and CDR2 is LQKENI. This CDR3 is built from 18 residues. The genes are TRBV18 and TRBJ2-1; TCRdb's D call of TRBD2 is untestable without DNA. This clonotype was obtained from a human donor with ulcerative colitis or Crohn's disease, or a healthy co-twin of an affected twin (not recorded which). The sequencing input was blood. The CDR3: CASSRVRSASGSHNEQFF. The variable domain in full, with the rest retrieved from reference TRBV18 and TRBJ2-1, is NAGVMQNPRHLVRRRGQEARLRCSPMKGHSHVYWYRQLPEEGLKFMVYLQKENIIDESGMPKERFSAEFPKEGPSILRIQQVVRGDSAAYFCASSRVRSASGSHNEQFFGPGTRLTVL.